This T cell receptor beta chain was retrieved from a study of T-cell reconstitution after alpha-beta-depleted transplantation in children. Notes on the study in general: Newly produced T cells mostly provided counts and TCRbeta diversity after one year, as hyperexpanded clones declined. It was surviving recipient T cells and thymic progenitors that gave some patients high TCRbeta diversity at day 60. Two months or so post-transplant, alpha-beta T cells reportedly derived from several hundred expanded graft clones.

On this clonotype itself: Its antigen is undetermined.

A library of TCRbeta sequences, prepared with unique molecular identifiers, was generated. TCRdb reanalysed the PCR reads using MiXCR and keeps one entry per CDR3 protein. This table holds about 250,000 distinct CDR3 sequences, 20% to 30% found once. Germline CDR1 GTSNPN, CDR2 SVGIG (reference sequence). The CDR3 totals 16 residues. V was clipped by 3 bases and J by 13 bases, with 28 bases between them. The source of this sequence is a female patient aged 2 to 10 who had a stem cell transplant for congenital amegakaryocytic thrombocytopenia, so the T cells may come from the graft donor. The V and J genes are TRBV30 and TRBJ1-5; D might be TRBD1 (5 bases). Sequencing was performed on PBMCs, mostly from graft donor cells, taken 360 days after TCRalphabeta/CD19-depleted stem cell transplant. CDR3 DNA sequence: TGTGCCTGGAGCTCCGTACGACAGCTATGGGGTTCACAACAGCATTTT. It encodes CAWSSVRQLWGSQQHF.